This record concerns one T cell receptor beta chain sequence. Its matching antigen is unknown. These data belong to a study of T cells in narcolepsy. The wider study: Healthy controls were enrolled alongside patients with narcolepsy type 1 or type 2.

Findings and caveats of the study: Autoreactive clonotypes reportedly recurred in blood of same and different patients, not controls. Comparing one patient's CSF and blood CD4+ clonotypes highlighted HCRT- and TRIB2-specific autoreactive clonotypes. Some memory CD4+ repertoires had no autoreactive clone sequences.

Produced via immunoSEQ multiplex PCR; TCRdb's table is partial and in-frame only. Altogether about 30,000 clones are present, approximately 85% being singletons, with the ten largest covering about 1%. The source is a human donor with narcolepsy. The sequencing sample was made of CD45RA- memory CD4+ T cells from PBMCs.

The CDR3, as DNA: TGTGCCAGCACCGCGGAGTTGAACACCGGGGAGCTGTTTTTT. As protein: CASTAELNTGELFF. The chain employs TRBV2 and TRBJ2-2; D remains ambiguous. Germline V CDR1 and CDR2: SNHLY, FYNNEI. The CDR3 length is 14 residues. Trimming pared 7 bases from V and 1 base from J, leaving 10 bases between.